These T cell receptor beta chains were read from a single sample in a study of CD8 T cells in ankylosing spondylitis. TCRdb redid the calling of the 5' RACE reads with MiXCR, one entry per CDR3 protein. The sample includes 130,000 or so distinct CDR3 sequences, over 9.5% of them seen just once. The sequencing input was blood, either unsorted or a sorted T cell fraction (not recorded which). The receptors come from a female donor with ankylosing spondylitis or in good health (not recorded which). Each CDR3 is given with its conserved first and last residue. D genes are given only for firm matches. Size is stated for part of the rows, as once, few or many counts, or as a class when the clone is expanded.

J,V,size,D,CDR3,DNA
TRBJ2-3,TRBV20-1,many,TRBD2,CSAPRAGWTSPRTDTQYF,TGCAGTGCTCCCCGTGCCGGGTGGACTAGCCCTCGCACAGATACGCAGTATTTT
TRBJ1-5,TRBV20-1,many,-,CSARDSGGSDTQPQHF,TGCAGTGCTAGAGATTCTGGAGGGAGTGACACTCAGCCCCAGCATTTT
TRBJ2-1,TRBV5-1,many,-,CASSRSGTESYNEQFF,TGCGCCAGCAGCCGATCTGGGACCGAATCCTACAATGAGCAGTTCTTC
TRBJ2-2,TRBV4-1,many,TRBD1,CASSQVGRDRGTGELFF,TGCGCCAGCAGCCAAGTTGGCCGGGACAGGGGCACCGGGGAGCTGTTTTTT
TRBJ2-7,TRBV20-1,many,TRBD2,CSARPRDYSYEQYF,TGCAGTGCTAGACCCCGGGACTACTCCTACGAGCAGTACTTC
TRBJ2-7,TRBV11-1,many,TRBD1,CASSPIRPGGNDAAYEQYF,TGTGCCAGCAGCCCCATTAGGCCAGGGGGTAATGATGCGGCGTACGAGCAGTACTTC
TRBJ2-3,TRBV5-1,-,-,CASSFTMNRGGGTDTQYF,TGCGCCAGCAGCTTTACAATGAACAGGGGAGGAGGCACAGATACGCAGTATTTT
TRBJ2-3,TRBV6-2/TRBV6-3,-,TRBD2,CASSSGLAGEPYTDTQYF,TGTGCCAGCAGTTCCGGACTAGCGGGGGAGCCCTATACAGATACGCAGTATTTT
TRBJ2-7,TRBV11-2,once,-,CASNTLSGLHF,TGTGCCAGCAACACCCTCTCCGGCTTGCACTTC
TRBJ2-1,TRBV20-1,many,TRBD2,CSARDPKAGGGLEQFF,TGCAGTGCTAGAGATCCAAAAGCGGGAGGGGGTTTAGAGCAGTTCTTC
TRBJ1-2,TRBV5-1,many,TRBD1,CASSPGQGIYGYTF,TGCGCCAGCAGCCCGGGACAGGGGATCTATGGCTACACCTTC
TRBJ2-4,TRBV11-2,few,-,CASSSDEEIQYF,TGTGCCAGCAGTTCCGACGAGGAAATTCAGTACTTC
TRBJ2-5,TRBV5-1,many,TRBD2,CASSLGLLADQETQYF,TGCGCCAGCAGCTTGGGGTTACTAGCGGATCAAGAGACCCAGTACTTC
TRBJ1-1,TRBV12-3/TRBV12-4,many,-,CASTLQTGGITEAFF,TGTGCCAGCACCCTACAGACTGGCGGGATCACTGAAGCTTTCTTT
TRBJ2-5,TRBV7-9,many,-,CASSALPGSDQETQYF,TGTGCCAGCAGCGCACTCCCGGGTAGCGATCAAGAGACCCAGTACTTC
TRBJ2-2,TRBV6-5,-,-,CASSPPGYTGELFF,TGTGCCAGCAGTCCCCCTGGTTACACCGGGGAGCTGTTTTTT
TRBJ1-5,TRBV20-1,many,-,CSARPGQGNQPQHF,TGCAGTGCTAGGCCGGGACAAGGCAATCAGCCCCAGCATTTT
TRBJ2-5,TRBV12-3/TRBV12-4,many,-,CASSPRETQYF,TGTGCCAGCAGCCCGCGAGAGACCCAGTACTTC
TRBJ1-2,TRBV30,-,TRBD1,CAWSVSRGYGYTF,TGTGCCTGGAGTGTCAGCAGGGGGTATGGCTACACCTTC
TRBJ2-1,TRBV11-2,many,TRBD2,CASSSLSGRIYNEQFF,TGTGCCAGCAGCTCCTTGAGCGGGAGGATCTACAATGAGCAGTTCTTC
TRBJ2-3,TRBV24-1,many,-,CATSLASSTDTQYF,TGTGCCACCAGTTTGGCCTCTAGCACAGATACGCAGTATTTT
TRBJ1-2,TRBV5-1,many,-,CASSLEGGRTNYGYTF,TGCGCCAGCAGCTTGGAAGGAGGCAGGACTAACTATGGCTACACCTTC
TRBJ1-1,TRBV4-1,many,-,CASSQVGGGQRNTEAFF,TGCGCCAGCAGCCAAGTTGGAGGGGGGCAGAGGAACACTGAAGCTTTCTTT
TRBJ1-1,TRBV20-1,many,-,CSAVANTEAFF,TGCAGTGCCGTAGCGAACACTGAAGCTTTCTTT
TRBJ1-6,TRBV12-3/TRBV12-4,many,-,CATRQFNSPLHF,TGTGCCACGAGACAGTTTAATTCACCCCTCCACTTT
TRBJ2-1,TRBV20-1,many,-,CSARRAGRDNEQFF,TGCAGTGCTAGACGAGCGGGCCGAGACAATGAGCAGTTCTTC
TRBJ1-1,TRBV7-2,many,-,CASSLSGFGAFF,TGTGCCAGCAGCTTGTCTGGATTTGGAGCTTTCTTT
TRBJ2-5,TRBV5-4,-,-,CANSPQGIQETQYF,TGTGCCAACAGCCCGCAGGGGATCCAAGAGACCCAGTACTTC